Shown below are 30 T cell receptor beta chains from a single sample sequenced in a study of T cell responses to AZD1222 COVID-19 vaccine. The method was immunoSEQ multiplex PCR; TCRdb's version includes in-frame clones alone and lacks a portion of them. The sample lists approximately 130,000 clones, around nine tenths occurring once. The specimen comprised peripheral blood, sampled on day 0 of AZD1222 vaccination. The receptor source for this set is an adult in good health.

The CDR3 loop reads CASSPNPGNEQFF. The CDR3 coding sequence is TGTGCCAGCTCACCAAATCCCGGGAATGAGCAGTTCTTC. J is TRBJ2-1 and V is TRBV18; D gene unclear. Per the germline V gene, CDR1 is KGHSH and CDR2 is LQKENI. This CDR3 comprises 13 residues. The V end lost 2 bases, the J end lost 7 bases, and 9 bases lay between the germline ends.

The V gene is TRBV11-2, the J gene TRBJ1-1, with TRBD1 as a possible D gene (5 bases). This CDR3 spans 16 amino acids. Per the germline V gene, CDR1 is SGHAT and CDR2 is FQNNGV. The ends were cut back, 1 base at V and 5 bases at J, with 17 bases in the middle. CDR3 region: CASSLVPSRVETEAFF. CDR3 bases: TGTGCCAGCAGCTTAGTACCGAGCAGGGTAGAGACTGAAGCTTTCTTT.

The chain employs TRBV6-5 and TRBJ1-1; D gene uncertain. The germline V and J ends were trimmed by 6 bases and 6 bases, with 17 bases remaining between them. CDR1 is MNHEY and CDR2 is SVGAGI in the germline V gene. This CDR3 is built from 14 residues. The DNA of the CDR3 is TGTGCCAGCAGCCCGGGAGGGTGGGAGCCTGAAGCTTTCTTT. Amino acids: CASSPGGWEPEAFF.

The chain recombines TRBV7-2 with TRBJ1-1; no definite D call. Trimming took 5 bases from V and 7 from J, leaving 14 bases between them. The CDR3 runs to 13 residues. Germline V gene data show CDR1 as SGHTA and CDR2 as FQGNSA. The CDR3 DNA follows: TGTGCCAGCAGCCCAATTTGGGCAGGTGAAGCTTTCTTT. As protein: CASSPIWAGEAFF.

The rearrangement links TRBV19 to TRBJ1-5; the D is unclear. This CDR3 spans 16 amino acids. V dropped 3 bases and J dropped 0 bases, with 12 bases sitting between them. Germline V gives CDR1 LNHDA, CDR2 SQIVND (reference sequence). The DNA of the CDR3 is TGTGCCAGTAGTATCGGGTCCGCTTCTAGCAATCAGCCCCAGCATTTT. Translated, it gives CASSIGSASSNQPQHF. The full variable domain, with the rest looked up from reference TRBV19 and TRBJ1-5, is DGGITQSPKYLFRKEGQNVTLSCEQNLNHDAMYWYRQDPGQGLRLIYYSQIVNDFQKGDIAEGYSVSREKKESFPLTVTSAQKNPTAFYLCASSIGSASSNQPQHFGDGTRLSIL.

The chain is built from TRBV19 and TRBJ2-7, with D perhaps being TRBD1 or TRBD2 (6 bases each). CDR1 and CDR2 from the germline V gene are LNHDA and SQIVND (reference sequence). Trimming stripped 6 bases from V and 3 bases from J, with 18 bases between. The CDR3 spans 15 residues. The CDR3 DNA sequence: TGTGCCAGTAGCAAGGAATTAGGAGGGGGCTACGAGCAGTACTTC. Encoded protein: CASSKELGGGYEQYF.

The chain combines TRBV27 with TRBJ1-1, with TRBD1 as a possible D gene (6 bases). Germline lookup yields CDR1 MNHEY and CDR2 SMNVEV (reference sequence). The V gene lost 5 bases and the J gene lost 3 bases, with 28 bases spanning the gap. The CDR3 spans 19 residues. CDR3 DNA: TGTGCCAGCAGTACAAGGGGGTGGATTAGAAACGGAGTAGACACTGAAGCTTTCTTT. It specifies CASSTRGWIRNGVDTEAFF.

The chain is built from TRBV19 and TRBJ1-3; D not resolved. The ends were cut back, 7 bases at V and 0 bases at J, with 10 bases in the middle. The CDR3 is 14 amino acids. Germline V gene data show CDR1 as LNHDA and CDR2 as SQIVND (reference sequence). CDR3 region: CASTEQRSGNTIYF. Written as DNA, the CDR3 is TGTGCCAGTACCGAGCAGCGCTCTGGAAACACCATATATTTT.

This clone was counted once. The chain employs TRBV5-1 and TRBJ1-4, with D hard to call. Trimming removed 0 bases from V and 8 bases from J, with 17 bases in between. The germline V gene encodes CDR1 SGHRS and CDR2 YFSETQ. There are 16 residues in the CDR3. CDR3 nucleotide sequence: TGCGCCAGCAGCTTGGGGACTCTTCGGGGTGGAGAAAAACTGTTTTTT. Protein sequence: CASSLGTLRGGEKLFF.

The chain recombines TRBV12-1 with TRBJ1-5; the table's D call TRBD1 went unverified against the DNA. TRBV12-1 is an annotated pseudogene. This CDR3 comprises 16 residues. As DNA, the CDR3 is TGTGCCAGCAGCTTTCCGGGACAGGGAAGCAATCAGCCCCAGCATTTT. This encodes CASSFPGQGSNQPQHF.

The chain is built from TRBV12-3 or TRBV12-4 and TRBJ2-7; D is unresolved. Deletions cut 1 base from V and 6 bases from J, with 4 bases between. The CDR3 sequence is 11 residues long. Here the CDR3 DNA reads TGTGCCAGCAGTTTAGGGGTCGAGCAGTACTTC. Its translation: CASSLGVEQYF.

This chain links TRBV18 with TRBJ2-5; 11 nucleotides align to TRBD1. The CDR3 runs 15 residues. The V and J ends lost 3 bases and 5 bases, in that order; junction bases with no gene match: 5. The V gene's germline CDR1 is KGHSH and CDR2 LQKENI. This chain's CDR3 is CASSPGTGGRETQYF. CDR3 DNA sequence: TGTGCCAGCTCACCCGGGACAGGGGGACGCGAGACCCAGTACTTC.

This clone was observed a single time. This rearrangement joins TRBV18 to TRBJ2-2; D perhaps matches TRBD1 (5 bases). Per the germline V gene, CDR1 is KGHSH and CDR2 is LQKENI. This CDR3 is 14 amino acids long. V lost 3 bases and J lost 7, with 12 bases in between. The CDR3, as DNA: TGTGCCAGCTCACCTCGTCCGACAGACGGGGAGCTGTTTTTT. As protein: CASSPRPTDGELFF.

The V call is TRBV20-1, the J call TRBJ2-3; 9 nucleotides match TRBD2. The V gene's germline CDR1 is DFQATT and CDR2 SNEGSKA (reference sequence). Unmatched junction bases numbered 6, after V lost 3 bases and J lost 5 bases. This CDR3 comprises 14 residues. CDR3 sequence: CSASGREGEDTQYF. The CDR3 DNA reads as TGCAGTGCTAGTGGGCGGGAGGGCGAAGATACGCAGTATTTT.

This rearrangement joins TRBV7-9 to TRBJ2-7, with TRBD2 identical over 9 bases. CDR1 and CDR2 (germline): SEHNR, FQNEAQ (reference sequence). Trimming cost V 2 bases and J 0 bases; bases outside gene matches: 2. The CDR3 has 15 amino acids. The CDR3 DNA follows: TGTGCCAGCAGCTTAAGGACTAGCGCCTCCTACGAGCAGTACTTC. Amino acids: CASSLRTSASYEQYF.

The chain recombines TRBV2 with TRBJ1-5, with TRBD1 identical over 7 bases. The length of the CDR3 is 19 residues. The germline CDR1 and CDR2 sequences are SNHLY and FYNNEI. V shed 5 bases, J shed 2 bases, and the junction held 18 bases outside the gene matches. For the CDR3, the DNA is TGTGCCAGCAGTTCTAACCTGGACAGGACTGATATGGGCAATCAGCCCCAGCATTTT. Translating gives CASSSNLDRTDMGNQPQHF.

CDR3 in amino acids: CASSQGPEAGTDTQYF. Here the CDR3 DNA reads TGTGCCAGCAGCCAAGGGCCGGAGGCGGGCACAGATACGCAGTATTTT. This sequence joins TRBV4-2 and TRBJ2-3; tentative D call: TRBD2 (5 bases). The V and J ends lost 1 base and 1 base respectively, with 12 bases between them. In germline, CDR1 is LGHNA, CDR2 YNFKEQ. This CDR3 contains 16 residues.

The chain carries TRBV7-9 and TRBJ2-3; TRBD1 aligns across 10 bases. This CDR3 spans 16 amino acids. Trimming took 4 bases from V and 2 from J; bases not matched to a gene: 6. Germline CDR1 reads SEHNR; CDR2 reads FQNEAQ (reference sequence). CDR3 in DNA: TGTGCCAGCAGCTCATGGACAGGGGGTTCCACAGATACGCAGTATTTT. Amino acids: CASSSWTGGSTDTQYF.

The CDR3 DNA sequence: TGCGCCAGCAGCCAAAGCCCCTCTTCAGGGGACGAGCAGTACTTC. Amino acids: CASSQSPSSGDEQYF. This rearrangement joins TRBV4-3 to TRBJ2-7, with D possibly TRBD1 on 6 matching bases. V was clipped by 2 bases and J by 5 bases, with 16 bases between them. From germline, CDR1 is LGHNA and CDR2 YSLEER. The CDR3 covers 15 residues.

Details on this clone: The same CDR3 can be traced to other DNA sequences in this sample. This rearrangement joins TRBV30 to TRBJ1-5; D possibly corresponds to TRBD1 (6 bases). Trimming stripped 1 base from V and 4 bases from J, with 8 bases between. The CDR3 has 13 residues. Germline V gene sequence: CDR1 GTSNPN, CDR2 SVGIG (reference sequence). The CDR3: CAWSGQGNQPQHF. In DNA, the CDR3 is TGTGCCTGGAGTGGGCAGGGGAATCAGCCCCAGCATTTT. Full variable domain (remainder filled in from reference TRBV30 and TRBJ1-5): SQTIHQWPATLVQPVGSPLSLECTVEGTSNPNLYWYRQAAGRGLQLLFYSVGIGQISSEVPQNLSASRPQDRQFILSSKKLLLSDSGFYLCAWSGQGNQPQHFGDGTRLSIL.

This chain links TRBV30 with TRBJ2-1; TRBD2 agrees at 11 bases. Germline V lookup: CDR1 GTSNPN, CDR2 SVGIG (reference sequence). V shed 2 bases and J 4 bases; nucleotides not matched to a gene: 4. The CDR3 is made up of 15 amino acids. In DNA form, the CDR3 reads TGTGCCTGGAGTCTTGGGACTAGCGGTTACAATGAGCAGTTCTTC. Translation gives CAWSLGTSGYNEQFF.

This clone has a handful of counts. The CDR3 loop reads CASSIRGWYGYTF. CDR3 coding DNA: TGTGCCAGTAGTATAAGAGGGTGGTATGGCTACACCTTC. This chain joins TRBV19 and TRBJ1-2; D is undetermined. The CDR3 spans 13 residues. Trimming shortened V by 2 bases and J by 5 bases, and 9 bases separated the two germline ends. The V gene's germline CDR1 is LNHDA and CDR2 SQIVND (reference sequence).

This clone was seen more than once but under ten times. The chain has TRBV7-3 and TRBJ2-7; D is undetermined. Germline lookup yields CDR1 SGHTA and CDR2 FQGTGA. This CDR3 comprises 13 residues. V gave up 5 bases and J gave up 5 bases, with 13 bases separating them. The CDR3 nucleotides read TGTGCCAGCAGCCTCACGGGCGGAGACGAGCAGTACTTC. It encodes CASSLTGGDEQYF. Complete variable domain (other parts from reference TRBV7-3 and TRBJ2-7): GAGVSQTPSNKVTEKGKYVELRCDPISGHTALYWYRQSLGQGPEFLIYFQGTGAADDSGLPNDRFFAVRPEGSVSTLKIQRTERGDSAVYLCASSLTGGDEQYFGPGTRLTVT.

The chain combines TRBV19 with TRBJ1-2; D remains unclear. The V gene lost 3 bases and the J gene lost 5 bases, with 10 bases spanning the gap. Germline V gives CDR1 LNHDA, CDR2 SQIVND (reference sequence). CDR3 size: 13 residues. The CDR3 DNA reads as TGTGCCAGTAGTATGGAGGTCTTATATGGCTACACCTTC. As protein: CASSMEVLYGYTF.

The J gene is TRBJ1-1, the V gene TRBV7-3; D not certain. Germline values: CDR1 SGHTA, CDR2 FQGTGA. The CDR3 runs to 14 residues. Deletions cut 2 bases from V and 1 base from J, with 8 bases between. CDR3 sequence (DNA): TGTGCCAGCAGCTTATTAGGGTCGAACACTGAAGCTTTCTTT. Protein product: CASSLLGSNTEAFF.

This sequence joins TRBV19 and TRBJ1-5, with D perhaps TRBD1 (5 bases). The V gene lost 5 bases and the J gene lost 5 bases, with 10 bases spanning the gap. Germline assignment: CDR1 LNHDA and CDR2 SQIVND (reference sequence). The CDR3 spans 13 residues. CDR3 protein: CASSEQGDQPQHF. Here the CDR3 DNA reads TGTGCCAGTAGTGAGCAGGGAGATCAGCCCCAGCATTTT.

The genes are TRBV7-3 and TRBJ2-5, with TRBD2 identical over 7 bases. Per germline, CDR1 SGHTA and CDR2 FQGTGA. The V gene end was trimmed by 5 bases and the J gene end by 5 bases; junction bases not matched to a gene: 5. There are 13 residues in the CDR3. CDR3 DNA sequence: TGTGCCAGCAGCCGTGGTAGCGGGGAGACCCAGTACTTC. It is translated as CASSRGSGETQYF.

In this sample, this clone turned up a few times. This chain joins TRBV11-2 and TRBJ2-2; D gene uncertain. CDR3 length: 16 residues. Germline V lookup: CDR1 SGHAT, CDR2 FQNNGV. V was cut by 0 bases and J by 4 bases, with 12 bases left in between. The CDR3 here is CASSLEFDSSTGELFF. The CDR3 nucleotides read TGTGCCAGCAGCTTAGAGTTCGACTCCTCCACCGGGGAGCTGTTTTTT.

The CDR3, as DNA: TGTGCCATCAGTGAGCGACAGCCCGATGGCTACACCTTC. Protein sequence: CAISERQPDGYTF. The chain joins TRBV10-3 to TRBJ1-2, with D possibly matching TRBD1 (5 bases). V was cut by 2 bases and J by 6 bases, with 10 bases left in between. The germline V gene has CDR1 ENHRY and CDR2 SYGVKD. The CDR3 runs 13 residues.

The V call is TRBV30, the J call TRBJ2-1; 8 positions match TRBD1. The CDR3 has 14 amino acids. Looked up from germline, CDR1 is GTSNPN and CDR2 is SVGIG (reference sequence). The V segment lost 3 bases and the J segment 7 bases; nucleotides outside the gene matches: 8. The CDR3 region is CAWRAGTGLNEQFF. CDR3 nucleotides: TGTGCCTGGAGGGCCGGGACAGGATTAAATGAGCAGTTCTTC.